A selection of T cell receptor beta chains follows, all from one sample in a study of shared clonotypes between healthy human individuals. Here immunoSEQ multiplex PCR was the method, and the copy in TCRdb shows in-frame clones only, minus some. The sample holds roughly 650,000 clones, around 96% seen once. Source material: naive CD8+ T cells sorted from blood. The receptors originated from a woman in her thirties in good health. CDR3s include the opening cysteine and the closing phenylalanine or tryptophan. The D gene is left open where the match is weak. A clone size is listed for some rows: how often the clone was seen (once, few, many), or a class if it is expanded.

J: TRBJ2-7
D: TRBD2
V: TRBV5-4
size: .
length: 15
CDR3: CASSSRTSGSYEQYF
DNA: TGTGCCAGCAGCTCTAGGACTAGCGGGAGTTACGAGCAGTACTTC

J: TRBJ1-2
D: .
V: TRBV18
size: .
length: 16
CDR3: CASSSDSSPYPYGYTF
DNA: TGTGCCAGCTCATCCGACAGTAGCCCCTACCCCTATGGCTACACCTTC

J: TRBJ2-2
D: .
V: TRBV13
size: once
length: 15
CDR3: CASRGVAGLAGELFF
DNA: TGTGCCAGCAGGGGAGTGGCCGGCCTAGCCGGGGAGCTGTTTTTT

J: TRBJ2-7
D: .
V: TRBV28
size: .
length: 15
CDR3: CASSLPPPGPYEQYF
DNA: TGTGCCAGCAGCTTACCACCACCGGGACCCTACGAGCAGTACTTC

J: TRBJ2-5
D: .
V: TRBV7-9
size: .
length: 13
CDR3: CALRIETEETQYF
DNA: TGTGCCCTGCGTATCGAGACAGAAGAGACCCAGTACTTC

J: TRBJ1-4
D: .
V: TRBV27
size: .
length: 13
CDR3: CASSLWAGKKLFF
DNA: TGTGCCAGCAGTTTATGGGCGGGAAAAAAACTGTTTTTT

J: TRBJ2-7
D: .
V: TRBV29-1
size: .
length: 15
CDR3: CSVEGTWGGGYEQYF
DNA: TGCAGCGTGGAGGGGACCTGGGGTGGGGGCTACGAGCAGTACTTC

J: TRBJ2-7
D: .
V: TRBV7-9
size: .
length: 15
CDR3: CASSLGPKISYEQYF
DNA: TGTGCCAGCAGCTTAGGCCCCAAAATCTCCTACGAGCAGTACTTC

J: TRBJ1-6
D: .
V: TRBV27
size: once
length: 15
CDR3: CASSPREGLISPLHF
DNA: TGTGCCAGCAGTCCGCGGGAGGGGCTCATTAGTCCCCTCCACTTT

J: TRBJ2-5
D: TRBD2
V: TRBV27
size: .
length: 16
CDR3: CASSLRAGGLQETQYF
DNA: TGTGCCAGCAGTTTAAGGGCGGGAGGACTCCAAGAGACCCAGTACTTC

J: TRBJ2-2
D: .
V: TRBV4-1
size: .
length: 14
CDR3: CASSQAGLSGELFF
DNA: TGCGCCAGCAGCCAAGCAGGCCTGTCCGGGGAGCTGTTTTTT

J: TRBJ1-1
D: .
V: TRBV19
size: .
length: 15
CDR3: CASRKQGGMNTEAFF
DNA: TGTGCCAGTAGGAAACAAGGGGGGATGAACACTGAAGCTTTCTTT

J: TRBJ2-1
D: .
V: TRBV27
size: .
length: 15
CDR3: CASSLRDPRNNEQFF
DNA: TGTGCCAGCAGTTTACGGGACCCCAGGAACAATGAGCAGTTCTTC

J: TRBJ1-1
D: .
V: TRBV7-8
size: .
length: 15
CDR3: CASSLARQGGTEAFF
DNA: TGTGCCAGCAGCTTAGCGCGTCAGGGTGGGACTGAAGCTTTCTTT

J: TRBJ2-7
D: TRBD1
V: TRBV4-1
size: .
length: 16
CDR3: CASSQEMGQDSYEQYF
DNA: TGCGCCAGCAGCCAAGAGATGGGACAGGACTCCTACGAGCAGTACTTC

J: TRBJ2-5
D: TRBD2
V: TRBV7-9
size: .
length: 13
CDR3: CASSLTSYETQYF
DNA: TGTGCCAGCAGCCTGACTAGCTACGAGACCCAGTACTTC

J: TRBJ1-5
D: .
V: TRBV19
size: .
length: 15
CDR3: CASSIQENSNQPQHF
DNA: TGTGCCAGTAGTATACAGGAAAATAGCAATCAGCCCCAGCATTTT

J: TRBJ2-5
D: TRBD1
V: TRBV7-9
size: .
length: 15
CDR3: CASSRVTGGVETQYF
DNA: TGTGCCAGCAGTCGCGTAACAGGGGGCGTAGAGACCCAGTACTTC

J: TRBJ2-2
D: .
V: TRBV28
size: .
length: 15
CDR3: CASSRLGGTTGELFF
DNA: TGTGCCAGCAGTAGACTTGGGGGGACCACCGGGGAGCTGTTTTTT

J: TRBJ2-7
D: TRBD1
V: TRBV7-9
size: .
length: 15
CDR3: CASSPGTESSYEQYF
DNA: TGTGCCAGCAGCCCCGGGACAGAGAGCTCCTACGAGCAGTACTTC

J: TRBJ1-3
D: .
V: TRBV28
size: few
length: 13
CDR3: CASSSVSMARIYF
DNA: TGTGCCAGCAGTAGCGTCTCGATGGCGCGCATATATTTT

J: TRBJ2-1
D: TRBD1
V: TRBV28
size: .
length: 14
CDR3: CASSLLGQVAEQFF
DNA: TGTGCCAGCAGTTTATTGGGACAGGTTGCCGAGCAGTTCTTC

J: TRBJ2-7
D: TRBD1
V: TRBV28
size: .
length: 14
CDR3: CASSSSGQFYEQYF
DNA: TGTGCCAGCAGTTCCTCGGGACAGTTCTACGAGCAGTACTTC

J: TRBJ2-1
D: TRBD2
V: TRBV13
size: .
length: 17
CDR3: CASSLGLAGVAYNEQFF
DNA: TGTGCCAGCAGCCTGGGACTAGCGGGAGTTGCCTACAATGAGCAGTTCTTC

J: TRBJ1-1
D: TRBD1
V: TRBV4-2
size: .
length: 17
CDR3: CASSQDPTGGENTEAFF
DNA: TGTGCCAGCAGCCAAGATCCCACAGGGGGGGAGAACACTGAAGCTTTCTTT

J: TRBJ2-2
D: .
V: TRBV2
size: .
length: 12
CDR3: CASSEVVRELFF
DNA: TGTGCCAGCAGTGAAGTGGTTCGGGAGCTGTTTTTT

J: TRBJ1-1
D: .
V: TRBV5-8
size: .
length: 14
CDR3: CASSLAGLVTEAFF
DNA: TGTGCCAGCAGCTTGGCCGGGTTGGTCACTGAAGCTTTCTTT

J: TRBJ2-2
D: TRBD2
V: TRBV27
size: .
length: 13
CDR3: CASIGRGNGELFF
DNA: TGTGCCAGCATCGGGAGGGGGAACGGGGAGCTGTTTTTT

J: TRBJ1-1
D: TRBD1
V: TRBV6-5
size: .
length: 14
CDR3: CASTQGTGITEAFF
DNA: TGTGCCAGCACCCAGGGGACAGGGATCACTGAAGCTTTCTTT

J: TRBJ2-5
D: TRBD2
V: TRBV2
size: .
length: 14
CDR3: CASLYAGVQETQYF
DNA: TGTGCCAGCCTCTACGCGGGGGTCCAAGAGACCCAGTACTTC

J: TRBJ1-2
D: .
V: TRBV5-4
size: .
length: 15
CDR3: CASSGTANYNYGYTF
DNA: TGTGCCAGCAGCGGGACGGCAAATTATAACTATGGCTACACCTTC

J: TRBJ2-1
D: TRBD1
V: TRBV4-1
size: .
length: 15
CDR3: CASSQGTGTPNEQFF
DNA: TGCGCCAGCAGCCAGGGGACAGGGACCCCCAATGAGCAGTTCTTC

J: TRBJ1-3
D: .
V: TRBV2
size: .
length: 15
CDR3: CASSSTVSSGNTIYF
DNA: TGTGCCAGCAGTAGCACAGTGAGCTCTGGAAACACCATATATTTT

J: TRBJ2-1
D: TRBD2
V: TRBV7-8
size: .
length: 19
CDR3: CASSPGLAGTTGAYNEQFF
DNA: TGTGCCAGCAGCCCGGGACTAGCGGGCACTACCGGAGCCTACAATGAGCAGTTCTTC

J: TRBJ2-3
D: TRBD2
V: TRBV5-4
size: .
length: 15
CDR3: CASRPGLEITDTQYF
DNA: TGTGCCAGCAGACCGGGACTAGAAATCACAGATACGCAGTATTTT

J: TRBJ2-7
D: TRBD1
V: TRBV5-6
size: .
length: 14
CDR3: CASSLGQGAWEQYF
DNA: TGTGCCAGCAGCTTGGGACAGGGGGCTTGGGAGCAGTACTTC

J: TRBJ1-5
D: .
V: TRBV11-2
size: .
length: 15
CDR3: CASSLEFGINQPQHF
DNA: TGTGCCAGCAGCTTAGAATTTGGGATCAATCAGCCCCAGCATTTT

J: TRBJ2-7
D: .
V: TRBV27
size: .
length: 12
CDR3: CASSSRGYEQYF
DNA: TGTGCCAGCAGTTCCCGGGGTTACGAGCAGTACTTC

J: TRBJ2-3
D: TRBD1
V: TRBV2
size: .
length: 18
CDR3: CASSEDRVGAAPTDTQYF
DNA: TGTGCCAGCAGTGAGGACAGGGTCGGCGCGGCGCCCACAGATACGCAGTATTTT

J: TRBJ2-7
D: .
V: TRBV28
size: .
length: 14
CDR3: CASSLSSGSYEQYF
DNA: TGTGCCAGCAGTTTATCAAGCGGGTCCTACGAGCAGTACTTC

J: TRBJ2-1
D: TRBD1
V: TRBV15
size: .
length: 14
CDR3: CATSILQGSDEQFF
DNA: TGTGCCACCAGCATATTACAGGGGAGTGATGAGCAGTTCTTC

J: TRBJ2-3
D: .
V: TRBV5-1
size: .
length: 13
CDR3: CASTRDDTDTQYF
DNA: TGCGCCAGCACCAGGGACGACACAGATACGCAGTATTTT

J: TRBJ2-7
D: .
V: TRBV7-8
size: .
length: 14
CDR3: CASSVLDNSYEQYF
DNA: TGTGCCAGCAGTGTATTGGACAACTCCTACGAGCAGTACTTC

J: TRBJ2-1
D: TRBD2
V: TRBV29-1
size: .
length: 15
CDR3: CSVVSSGSSYNEQFF
DNA: TGCAGCGTTGTATCCAGCGGGAGCTCCTACAATGAGCAGTTCTTC

J: TRBJ1-1
D: TRBD1
V: TRBV28
size: .
length: 15
CDR3: CASSFSRQGLAEAFF
DNA: TGTGCCAGCAGTTTCTCCCGACAGGGTCTTGCTGAAGCTTTCTTT

J: TRBJ2-7
D: .
V: TRBV27
size: .
length: 12
CDR3: CASGGTAYEQYF
DNA: TGTGCCAGCGGAGGGACAGCCTACGAGCAGTACTTC

J: TRBJ2-7
D: TRBD2
V: TRBV19
size: .
length: 14
CDR3: CASTSGASSYEQYF
DNA: TGTGCCAGTACCAGCGGGGCAAGCTCCTACGAGCAGTACTTC